This T cell receptor beta chain was sequenced in a study of T cell repertoires in cytomegalovirus infection. Whole-study context: Matching HLA type and CMV infection were both indicated by public TCR beta signatures. Overall study results and limits: Carriers of CMV and the relevant HLA type were discriminated by public TCR beta frequency.

This clonotype was detected many times. The antigen remains unidentified. TCRdb re-analysed the reads in MiXCR, keeping a single row per CDR3 protein. Counted here are around 530,000 distinct CDR3 sequences, less than 30% occurring once; the ten biggest clones make up about 12%. Germline values: CDR1 SGHNT, CDR2 YENEEA. The V end was cut by 5 bases, the J end by 1 base, with 11 bases between. This CDR3 spans 15 amino acids. The receptor's source is a human donor in good health (CMV status not recorded). Some clones in this sample may be carry-over from other donors' samples. Sequenced input: PBMCs. The chain has TRBV11-3 and TRBJ2-2; possible D gene TRBD2, 5 bases. The CDR3 sequence: CASSPARGNTGELFF. CDR3 DNA: TGTGCCAGCAGCCCCGCCCGGGGGAACACCGGGGAGCTGTTTTTT.